The T cell receptor beta chain under discussion was sequenced for a study of blood T cell repertoires in COVID-19. Whole-study context: Sites in the United States, Italy and Spain provided acute and convalescent COVID-19 samples.

Everyone who took part was roughly 18 to 90 years old, and they came from 20 to 25 US areas. Assignment of participants to cohorts was predicated upon participant-reported clinical history. CDR3 length: 14 residues. Per the germline V gene, CDR1 is MDHEN and CDR2 is SYDVKM. Trimming cost V 5 bases and J 2 bases; bases outside gene matches: 6. The repertoire was sequenced with immunoSEQ multiplex PCR; TCRdb's copy has only in-frame clones and lacks some. The table shows approximately 250,000 clones, with 70% to 90% occurring only once. Sequences were obtained from PBMCs or T cells enriched from blood (not recorded which). The TCR comes from a woman in her 30s with acute COVID-19. The rearrangement uses TRBV28 and TRBJ2-7, with 7 bases that match TRBD1. CDR3 in DNA: TGTGCCAGCAGTCAGACAGGGCTTGCCTACGAGCAGTACTTC. This gives the protein CASSQTGLAYEQYF.